A single sample is the source of the 10 T cell receptor beta chains below, sequenced in a study of CD4 and CD8 cells across lung adenocarcinoma regions. TCRdb fed the PCR reads into MiXCR, producing one record per CDR3 protein. The sample has about 19,000 distinct CDR3 sequences; 50% are singletons. The sample consisted of CD8+ T cells from the margin of a lung tumor. Source of these receptors: a male donor with lung adenocarcinoma. The CD4 and CD8 labels of this study may be unreliable.

The V and J genes are TRBV27 and TRBJ2-1; D is undetermined. Between the trimmed V and J ends, which lost 4 bases and 4 bases, there was a span of 11 bases. Germline assignment: CDR1 MNHEY and CDR2 SMNVEV (reference sequence). The CDR3 has 14 amino acids. CDR3 coding DNA: TGTGCCAGCAGTTCCACGGAAAAGTACAATGAGCAGTTCTTC. Amino acids: CASSSTEKYNEQFF.

Only a few counts were recorded for this clonotype. The chain employs TRBV6-1 and TRBJ2-7; D is undetermined. This CDR3 spans 12 amino acids. V lost 5 bases to trimming and J lost 4 bases, with 9 bases between them. Germline values: CDR1 MNHNS, CDR2 SASEGT. CDR3 sequence: CASSRTQYEQYF. Here the CDR3 DNA reads TGTGCCAGCAGTCGAACTCAGTACGAGCAGTACTTC.

This chain joins TRBV7-8 and TRBJ2-3; D is ambiguous. The CDR3 is 12 amino acids. Deletions cut 0 bases from V and 6 bases from J, with 4 bases between. Germline loops: CDR1 SGHVS, CDR2 FQNEAQ. The CDR3 sequence is CASSLAEDTQYF. CDR3 nucleotide sequence: TGTGCCAGCAGCTTAGCGGAGGATACGCAGTATTTT.

The V call is TRBV10-1, the J call TRBJ1-1, with D unresolved. Per the germline V gene, CDR1 is WNHNN and CDR2 is SYGVQD (reference sequence). Trimming left V 6 bases short and J 6 bases short, with 11 bases between. CDR3 length equals 12 residues. The CDR3 coding sequence is TGCGCCAGCAGCGGGCGGGCGGCTGAAGCTTTCTTT. As protein: CASSGRAAEAFF.

This clonotype has just a few counts. The rearrangement uses TRBV5-1 and TRBJ2-6; D tentatively reads TRBD1 or TRBD2 (6 bases each). With 4 bases removed from V and 3 bases from J, the gap between germline ends came to 11 bases. CDR1 and CDR2 from the germline V gene are SGHRS and YFSETQ. The CDR3 is made up of 15 amino acids. In nucleotides, the CDR3 is TGCGCCAGCAGCATGGGGGGCGTTGGGGCCAACGTCCTGACTTTC. Protein sequence: CASSMGGVGANVLTF.

The chain employs TRBV7-9 and TRBJ2-4; the match to TRBD1 covers 8 bases. The CDR3 extends over 18 amino acids. V trimming: 4 bases; J trimming: 9 bases; junction bases outside the gene matches: 20. Looked up from germline, CDR1 is SEHNR and CDR2 is FQNEAQ (reference sequence). CDR3 sequence: CASSSSGDRTLALGIQYF. The DNA for the CDR3 is TGTGCCAGCAGCTCTTCGGGGGACAGGACTCTGGCTCTGGGCATTCAGTACTTC.

By its share, this clonotype is medium-sized. The genes are TRBV27 and TRBJ2-5; 9 bases fit TRBD2. The J call may be mistaken, given a closer DNA end match to TRBJ2-7. The CDR3 runs 15 residues. The germline V gene encodes CDR1 MNHEY and CDR2 SMNVEV (reference sequence). The CDR3 DNA reads TGTGCCAGCAGTTTAGATCTAGCGGGACCCTACGAGCAGTACTTC. Translation gives CASSLDLAGPYEQYF.

The rearrangement uses TRBV25-1 and TRBJ1-1; possibly TRBD1 for D (5 bases). V lost 6 bases and J lost 1, with 9 bases in between. Germline CDR1 MGHDK, CDR2 SYGVNS. This CDR3 region has 13 residues. CDR3 sequence reads: CASRETANTEAFF. DNA for the CDR3: TGTGCCAGCAGGGAGACAGCGAACACTGAAGCTTTCTTT.

This clonotype was recorded at least ten times. The chain has TRBV28 and TRBJ2-2; no clear D. The V gene lost 3 bases and the J gene lost 4 bases, with 6 bases spanning the gap. This CDR3 region has 13 residues. Germline CDR1 and CDR2: MDHEN and SYDVKM. CDR3 region: CASSFPPTGELFF. The CDR3, as DNA: TGTGCCAGCAGTTTCCCCCCCACCGGGGAGCTGTTTTTT.

The gene calls are TRBV6-1 and TRBJ2-2, with D perhaps matching TRBD1 or TRBD2 (5 bases each). Trimming shortened V by 0 bases and J by 0 bases, and 14 bases separated the two germline ends. Looked up from germline, CDR1 is MNHNS and CDR2 is SASEGT. The CDR3 loop spans 18 amino acids. DNA of the CDR3: TGTGCCAGCAGTGAAGCGCTTATTGGGGGAGCGAACACCGGGGAGCTGTTTTTT. This encodes CASSEALIGGANTGELFF.